The clone carrying this TCR beta chain was found a few times. MiXCR, applied by TCRdb to the 5' RACE reads, yields one record per CDR3 protein. In the table there are about 500,000 distinct CDR3 sequences, 17% of which are singletons. These data are taken from a study of T cells after yellow fever vaccination. The CDR3 has 12 residues. Trimming removed 3 bases from V and 7 bases from J, with 6 bases in between. Germline CDR1 LGHNA, CDR2 YNFKEQ. The chain couples TRBV4-2 to TRBJ2-2; D gene uncertain. The sequences come from PBMCs, collected 5 days after the first yellow fever vaccination. The clonotype comes from a man aged 18 to 30 who received the YFV17D yellow fever vaccine. CDR3 in DNA: TGTGCCAGCAGCCAGCCAATCGGGGAGCTGTTTTTT. Translating gives CASSQPIGELFF.